Sequencing of this T cell receptor (beta chain) was carried out in a study of cytomegalovirus exposure and HLA in healthy donors. Whole-study findings and limits: For most TCR sequences rarity was the rule, although some public TCRs occurred in many donors.

The CDR3 sequence is 14 residues long. Germline V CDR1 and CDR2: MNHEY, SVGAGI. V was clipped by 4 bases and J by 3 bases, with 9 bases between them. Profiling relied on immunoSEQ multiplex PCR, and the TCRdb table lists in-frame clones only, not all of them. The sample shows 150,000 to 200,000 clones, around 80% of them seen only once. Comments on this clone: Antigen specificity is unknown.

Sequencing used PBMCs. The TCR comes from a woman younger than 45 in good health and CMV-seronegative. This chain joins TRBV6-5 and TRBJ1-4, with D maybe TRBD1 (6 bases). DNA for the CDR3: TGTGCCAGCAGTTTACAGGGTGCTAATGAAAAACTGTTTTTT. Protein product: CASSLQGANEKLFF.